This paragraph reports one TCR beta chain. The antigen remains unidentified. This entry is derived from a study of T cell responses to AZD1222 COVID-19 vaccine. Whole-study results and caveats: Rises in breadth and depth of Spike-specific TCRs came after two AZD1222 doses. Repertoires were obtained only post-peak T cell response.

Libraries were prepared by immunoSEQ multiplex PCR; TCRdb keeps only in-frame clonotypes and omits some of them. This sample has more than 110,000 clones, with 70% to 90% found just once. The CDR3 has 13 amino acids. Trimming removed 8 bases from V and 4 bases from J; junction bases left unmatched: 7. Germline CDR1 reads MNHEY; CDR2 reads SVGAGI. The clonotype was recovered from an adult in good health. The gene calls are TRBV6-5 and TRBJ1-1, with 7 bases that match TRBD1. Sample: peripheral blood, taken on day 0 of AZD1222 vaccination. The CDR3, as DNA: TGTGCCAGCGGAAGGGGGCGAAGCACTGAAGCTTTCTTT. It is translated as CASGRGRSTEAFF.